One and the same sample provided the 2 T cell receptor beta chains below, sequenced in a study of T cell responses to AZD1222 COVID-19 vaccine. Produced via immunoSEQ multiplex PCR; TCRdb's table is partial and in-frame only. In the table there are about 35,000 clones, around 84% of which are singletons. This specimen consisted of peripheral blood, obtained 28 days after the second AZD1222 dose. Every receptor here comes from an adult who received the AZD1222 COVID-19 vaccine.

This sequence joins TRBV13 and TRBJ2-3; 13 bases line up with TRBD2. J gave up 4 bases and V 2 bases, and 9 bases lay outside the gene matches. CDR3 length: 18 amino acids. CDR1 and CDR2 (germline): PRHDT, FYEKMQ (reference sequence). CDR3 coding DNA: TGTGCCAGCAGCTTAAGCAAAAGACTAGCGGGAGGCTCAGATACGCAGTATTTT. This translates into CASSLSKRLAGGSDTQYF.

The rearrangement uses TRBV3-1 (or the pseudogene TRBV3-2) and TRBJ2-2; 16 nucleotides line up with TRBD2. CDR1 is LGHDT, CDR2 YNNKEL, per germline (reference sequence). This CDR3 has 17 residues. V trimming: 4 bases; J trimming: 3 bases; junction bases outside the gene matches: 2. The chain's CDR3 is CASSPGTSGGDTGELFF. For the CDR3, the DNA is TGTGCCAGCAGCCCTGGGACTAGCGGGGGGGACACCGGGGAGCTGTTTTTT.